This T cell receptor beta chain was sequenced during a study of siplizumab effects on memory and regulatory T cells. The CDR3 spans 15 residues. Germline V gives CDR1 SGDLS, CDR2 YYNGEE. V gave up 4 bases and J gave up 6 bases, with 20 bases separating them. Assay: immunoSEQ multiplex PCR; the TCRdb copy retains only in-frame clones and omits some. The sample has over 70,000 clones; roughly 94% are singletons. Sequenced material: CD8+ T cells sorted from blood. The rearrangement links TRBV9 to TRBJ2-7, with D possibly being TRBD1 (6 bases). This clonotype was obtained from a human donor in good health. CDR3 coding DNA: TGTGCCAGCAGCTTTCCCTCCGGGACAAGAAGCGAGCAGTACTTC. Translated: CASSFPSGTRSEQYF.